These T cell receptor beta chains were read from a single sample in a study of PD-L1 blockade in urothelial cancer. Assay used: immunoSEQ multiplex PCR; TCRdb lists only in-frame clones, some missing. The sample holds around 26,000 clones, 75% to 90% seen once. Sequencing used PBMCs, obtained around atezolizumab (anti-PD-L1) treatment. Every receptor here comes from a man aged 60-69 years with urothelial cancer. CDR3s include the opening cysteine and the closing phenylalanine or tryptophan. D genes are given only for firm matches. Size tells how often a clone was seen (once, few, many) or the class of an expanded clone, and some rows leave it out.

clone_size,j_call,d_call,v_call,cdr3_nt,cdr3_aa
-,TRBJ1-5,TRBD1,TRBV19,TGTGCCAGTTGGGACAGGGTTAGCAATCAGCCCCAGCATTTT,CASWDRVSNQPQHF
-,TRBJ2-5,TRBD1,TRBV10-3,TGTGCCATCAGTGAGTCGGTCAGGGGGCGGGAGACCCAGTACTTC,CAISESVRGRETQYF
-,TRBJ2-3,TRBD2,TRBV5-1,TGCGCCAGCAGCCACCTGACTAGCGGGAGATGGGATACGCAGTATTTT,CASSHLTSGRWDTQYF
-,TRBJ1-2,TRBD1,TRBV6-1,TGTGCCACCTTTTCCCGAGACAGGGGCTATGGCTACACCTTC,CATFSRDRGYGYTF
-,TRBJ2-7,-,TRBV19,TGTGCCAGTAGTACCATCGGCTACGAGCAGTACTTC,CASSTIGYEQYF
-,TRBJ2-3,-,TRBV6-6,TGTGCCAGCAGTTACTGGCAGAGCACAGATACGCAGTATTTT,CASSYWQSTDTQYF
-,TRBJ2-3,-,TRBV5-1,TGCGCCAGCAGCTCGGGGGTGGGGACGCCTTTTGGCACAGATACGCAGTATTTT,CASSSGVGTPFGTDTQYF
-,TRBJ2-1,TRBD2,TRBV5-1,TGCGCCAGCAGCTTGGGGTCTAGCGGGAGGAATGAGCAGTTCTTC,CASSLGSSGRNEQFF
-,TRBJ1-2,-,TRBV27,TGTGCCAGCAGTTTCCAGGGGCCGACCCCTAACTATGGCTACACCTTC,CASSFQGPTPNYGYTF
-,TRBJ2-2,-,TRBV19,TGTGCCAGTACTCGACAGTCGAACACCGGGGAGCTGTTTTTT,CASTRQSNTGELFF
once,TRBJ1-4,-,TRBV18,TGTGCCAGCTCACCACGTGCTCAGGAGGAACTGTTTTTT,CASSPRAQEELFF
-,TRBJ2-5,TRBD1,TRBV29-1,TGCAGCGTTGAAGTGACAGGGGGCAGGGAGACCCAGTACTTC,CSVEVTGGRETQYF
-,TRBJ2-1,TRBD1,TRBV18,TGTGCCAGCTCACCAAAGGACAGGGGTTACAATGAGCAGTTCTTC,CASSPKDRGYNEQFF
-,TRBJ1-1,-,TRBV4-3,TGCGCCAGCAGCCAAGTAGGGGAGTTGGGAGGGGGGAACACTGAAGCTTTCTTT,CASSQVGELGGGNTEAFF
-,TRBJ1-5,-,TRBV5-8,TGTGCCAGCAGCCCCCGGGGGTACGGCAATCAGCCCCAGCATTTT,CASSPRGYGNQPQHF
-,TRBJ1-6,-,TRBV19,TGTGCCAGTAGCAACACCGATAATTCACCCCTCCACTTT,CASSNTDNSPLHF
few,TRBJ1-2,-,TRBV6-1,TGTGCCAGCAGTGATGGGGGGATGAGCTATGGCTACACCTTC,CASSDGGMSYGYTF
-,TRBJ2-3,TRBD2,TRBV6-6,TGTGCCAGCAGTCCCGGACTAGCCAGCACAGATACGCAGTATTTT,CASSPGLASTDTQYF
-,TRBJ1-2,-,TRBV27,TGTGCCAGCAGTTTTTCCAAGGCCAGGGACACTGGGTACACCTTC,CASSFSKARDTGYTF
-,TRBJ1-1,TRBD1,TRBV5-1,TGCGCCAGCAGCCGGACAGGAAATCCCATGAACACTGAAGCTTTCTTT,CASSRTGNPMNTEAFF
-,TRBJ1-5,-,TRBV18,TGTGCCAGCTCACCACGACATAGCAATCAGCCCCAGCATTTT,CASSPRHSNQPQHF
-,TRBJ2-3,TRBD1,TRBV6-5,TGTGCCAGCAGTTGGTCCGGGACAGCTGGGTCAGATACGCAGTATTTT,CASSWSGTAGSDTQYF
-,TRBJ1-4,-,TRBV2,TGTGCCAGCAGGGGGACAACGGTGGGGGAAAAACTGTTTTTT,CASRGTTVGEKLFF
-,TRBJ2-1,TRBD2,TRBV4-3,TGCGCCAGCAGCCCGGGGGGGTTCTTTTCCGATGAGCAGTTCTTC,CASSPGGFFSDEQFF
-,TRBJ1-5,-,TRBV27,TGTGCCAGCACTCCTCGCAGGGATAGCAATCAGCCCCAGCATTTT,CASTPRRDSNQPQHF
-,TRBJ2-2,-,TRBV6-6,TGTGCCAGCAGCCCCCTGGGGGGAAACACCGGGGAGCTGTTTTTT,CASSPLGGNTGELFF
-,TRBJ2-3,TRBD2,TRBV19,TGTGCCAGTAGTATTAAGCGGGGGGACACAGATACGCAGTATTTT,CASSIKRGDTDTQYF
-,TRBJ2-1,TRBD2,TRBV19,TGTGCCAGTTTCGGAGGACTAGCGGGACACAATGAGCAGTTCTTC,CASFGGLAGHNEQFF
-,TRBJ2-1,TRBD1,TRBV11-3,TGTGCCAGCAGCTTAGGGGACAGGGTATGGGATGAGCAGTTCTTC,CASSLGDRVWDEQFF
-,TRBJ1-5,TRBD1,TRBV30,TGTGCCTGGGCAGGGGGCCTAGATCAGCCCCAGCATTTT,CAWAGGLDQPQHF
-,TRBJ2-7,TRBD1,TRBV10-3,TGTGCCATCAGTGAGTCCGGGACAGGGTTGTCCTACGAGCAGTACTTC,CAISESGTGLSYEQYF
-,TRBJ1-1,-,TRBV10-2,TGCGCCAGCAGTGAGTTCGGGAACACTGAAGCTTTCTTT,CASSEFGNTEAFF
-,TRBJ1-5,TRBD1,TRBV19,TGTGCCAGTAGTGCACAGGGGGTAGGGGTTCAGCCCCAGCATTTT,CASSAQGVGVQPQHF
-,TRBJ2-5,-,TRBV28,TGTGCCAGCAGTTTTCCCAGGGGATGGTACTTC,CASSFPRGWYF
-,TRBJ1-2,TRBD1,TRBV9,TGTGCCAGCAGCGTAAGACAGGGGACCTATGGCTACACCTTC,CASSVRQGTYGYTF
-,TRBJ2-5,-,TRBV5-1,TGCGCCAGCAGCTTGGGGAGGGCCCCAGAGACCCAGTACTTC,CASSLGRAPETQYF
-,TRBJ2-5,TRBD1,TRBV7-9,TGTGCCAGCAGGAAAACAGGGGGCTCAGAGACCCAGTACTTC,CASRKTGGSETQYF
-,TRBJ2-2,TRBD1,TRBV6-1,TGTGCCAGCAGTGGTCTATTTGGGCAGGGGGTCAACACCGGGGAGCTGTTTTTT,CASSGLFGQGVNTGELFF
-,TRBJ2-6,-,TRBV4-3,TGCGCCAGCAGCACAAAAGTACAGACGGACTCTGGGGCCAACGTCCTGACTTTC,CASSTKVQTDSGANVLTF
-,TRBJ1-5,-,TRBV21-1,TGTGCCAGCAGCCGGGACAGGCCCCGTGGGGCGCAGCCCCAGCATTTT,CASSRDRPRGAQPQHF
-,TRBJ2-6,TRBD1,TRBV18,TGTGCCAGCTTCCTGACAGGGTCAATTGCCAACGTCCTGACTTTC,CASFLTGSIANVLTF
-,TRBJ2-1,-,TRBV6-4,TGTGCCAGCAGTGATCCCGTGGGGCGGCAGTTCTTC,CASSDPVGRQFF
-,TRBJ1-3,-,TRBV21-1,TGTGCCAGCAGCCCACCGGGTCGGTGGGGAAACACCATATATTTT,CASSPPGRWGNTIYF